The 15 T cell receptor beta chains given below trace back to one sample, sequenced in a study of CD8 T cells in ankylosing spondylitis. MiXCR was run by TCRdb on the 5' RACE reads, yielding one entry per CDR3 protein. The sample lists roughly 68,000 distinct CDR3 sequences, approximately 6% occurring once. The sequencing sample was made of synovial fluid, either unsorted or a sorted T cell fraction (not recorded which). The source of these receptors is a male donor with ankylosing spondylitis.

This clonotype turned up a few times. The chain employs TRBV5-1 and TRBJ2-7, with 7 bases aligning to TRBD2. Germline lookup yields CDR1 SGHRS and CDR2 YFSETQ. The length of the CDR3 is 14 residues. J was trimmed by 2 bases and V by 2 bases; bases with no gene match: 4. This CDR3 reads CASSFSSGAYEQYF. The CDR3 DNA sequence: TGCGCCAGCAGCTTTTCTAGCGGCGCCTACGAGCAGTACTTC.

This clonotype was counted at least ten times. The chain recombines TRBV7-3 with TRBJ1-4, with a tentative D call TRBD1 (6 bases). CDR3 length: 17 amino acids. Per the germline V gene, CDR1 is SGHTA and CDR2 is FQGTGA. V lost 9 bases and J 3 bases, leaving 23 bases between the germline ends. CDR3 bases: TGTGCCAGAAGACTGGACAGCTTGATCGGGTCTAATGAAAAACTGTTTTTT. Residues: CARRLDSLIGSNEKLFF.

This clonotype turned up a few times. The V and J genes are TRBV9 and TRBJ2-1; TRBD2 agrees at 10 bases. The CDR3 is 15 amino acids. V lost 4 bases and J lost 6; bases outside the gene matches: 7. Germline V CDR1 and CDR2: SGDLS, YYNGEE. CDR3: CASSPVSGRANEQFF. CDR3 coding DNA: TGTGCCAGCAGCCCCGTGAGCGGGAGGGCCAATGAGCAGTTCTTC.

This clonotype was detected ten times or more. CDR3 in amino acids: CATSGHPNNEQFF. CDR3 nucleotide sequence: TGTGCCACCAGTGGTCATCCGAATAATGAGCAGTTCTTC. The genes are TRBV24-1 and TRBJ2-1; D not resolved. Germline CDR1 KGHDR, CDR2 SFDVKD. The CDR3 contains 13 residues. Trimming removed 5 bases from V and 7 bases from J, with 11 bases in between.

This clonotype has only a few counts. V and J are TRBV11-2 and TRBJ2-1; 11 nucleotides line up with TRBD2. J was trimmed by 4 bases and V by 3 bases; bases with no gene match: 17. Germline CDR1 reads SGHAT; CDR2 reads FQNNGV. The CDR3 is 20 amino acids. The CDR3 reads CASSFSGGRTSGSLYNEQFF. CDR3 DNA sequence: TGTGCCAGCAGCTTTTCGGGCGGTCGGACTAGCGGGTCCCTTTACAATGAGCAGTTCTTC.

This clonotype was found many times. V gene TRBV29-1 combines with J gene TRBJ2-1; 7 bases agree with TRBD1. Germline CDR1 reads SQVTM; CDR2 reads ANQGSEA. CDR3 length: 12 amino acids. The trim removed 7 bases at V and 5 bases at J, leaving 5 bases unmatched. CDR3 nucleotide sequence: TGCAGCGGACAGGGACCTCACAATGAGCAGTTCTTC. Its translation: CSGQGPHNEQFF.

This clonotype counts as medium-sized. V is TRBV29-1 and J is TRBJ1-4; D is unclear. Trimming removed 4 bases at V and 0 bases at J, with 9 bases between. Per germline, CDR1 SQVTM and CDR2 ANQGSEA. This CDR3 spans 14 amino acids. CDR3 sequence reads: CSVVPDTTNEKLFF. CDR3 nucleotides: TGCAGCGTTGTTCCGGATACAACTAATGAAAAACTGTTTTTT.

V usage is TRBV20-1 and J usage is TRBJ2-3, with D tentatively TRBD1 (5 bases). The germline CDR1 and CDR2 sequences are DFQATT and SNEGSKA (reference sequence). The CDR3 extends over 15 amino acids. Trimming stripped 3 bases from V and 0 bases from J, with 13 bases between. The CDR3 here is CSARDWGRSTDTQYF. CDR3 coding DNA: TGCAGTGCTAGGGATTGGGGCAGAAGCACAGATACGCAGTATTTT.

This clonotype showed up many times. The CDR3 nucleotides are TGTGCCAGCAGTTTATGGGGGTTAGCGACTTCCTACAATGAGCAGTTCTTC. This gives the protein CASSLWGLATSYNEQFF. The chain links TRBV28 to TRBJ2-1, with a possible D match to TRBD2 (5 bases). The V gene lost 0 bases and the J gene lost 1 base, with 13 bases spanning the gap. The germline V gene encodes CDR1 MDHEN and CDR2 SYDVKM. The CDR3 runs 17 residues.

This clonotype was counted at least ten times. V and J are TRBV5-1 and TRBJ2-3; D possibly corresponds to TRBD2 (6 bases). The CDR3 has 14 amino acids. Looked up from germline, CDR1 is SGHRS and CDR2 is YFSETQ. V lost 5 bases and J lost 2, with 12 bases in between. The CDR3 is CASRAAGSTDTQYF. DNA of the CDR3: TGCGCCAGCAGGGCCGCGGGGTCCACAGATACGCAGTATTTT. Looking up the rest from reference TRBV5-1 and TRBJ2-3 gives the full variable domain: KAGVTQTPRYLIKTRGQQVTLSCSPISGHRSVSWYQQTPGQGLQFLFEYFSETQRNKGNFPGRFSGRQFSNSRSEMNVSTLELGDSALYLCASRAAGSTDTQYFGPGTRLTVL.

In this sample, this clonotype turned up many times. The chain uses TRBV14 and TRBJ2-3; possible D gene TRBD2, 5 bases. V lost 3 bases and J lost 7, with 32 bases in between. CDR3 length: 20 residues. The germline CDR1 and CDR2 sequences are SGHDN and FVKESK. Written as DNA, the CDR3 is TGTGCCAGCAGCCAGCTCAGCGGATCACAGATACGGCGGTTTCGTAATACGCAGTATTTT. Its protein is CASSQLSGSQIRRFRNTQYF.

This clonotype was seen ten or more times. V is TRBV28 and J is TRBJ1-4; D is perhaps TRBD1 (6 bases). The CDR3 consists of 15 residues. Trimming removed 6 bases at V and 7 bases at J, with 18 bases between. Germline V gene lookup returns CDR1 MDHEN and CDR2 SYDVKM. CDR3 residues: CASRTPGARGEKLFF. CDR3 sequence (DNA): TGTGCCAGCAGGACCCCCGGGGCCAGGGGTGAAAAACTGTTTTTT.

This clonotype appeared many times. This CDR3 is CASKGIRQGDQPQHF. The CDR3 DNA reads as TGTGCCAGTAAGGGCATCCGACAGGGCGATCAGCCCCAGCATTTT. This rearrangement joins TRBV19 to TRBJ1-5; 7 bases match TRBD1. The V gene end was trimmed by 7 bases and the J gene end by 5 bases; junction bases not matched to a gene: 11. From germline, CDR1 is LNHDA and CDR2 SQIVND (reference sequence). The CDR3 is 15 amino acids.

The chain joins TRBV5-1 to TRBJ2-7, with 10 bases matching TRBD1. The CDR3 consists of 15 residues. CDR1 is SGHRS, CDR2 YFSETQ, per germline. V lost 4 bases, J lost 6 bases, and 10 bases stayed unmatched. As DNA, the CDR3 is TGCGCCAGCAGCGCAATGACAGGGGGCGGTCGCGAGCAGTACTTC. It specifies CASSAMTGGGREQYF.

This clonotype was detected ten times or more. The chain has TRBV5-6 and TRBJ1-4; no definite D call. Looked up from germline, CDR1 is SGHDT and CDR2 is YYEEEE. Between the trimmed V and J ends, which lost 3 bases and 4 bases, there was a span of 7 bases. The CDR3 has 13 residues. CDR3 region: CASSSGVNEKLFF. In nucleotides, the CDR3 is TGTGCCAGCAGCTCGGGAGTTAATGAAAAACTGTTTTTT.